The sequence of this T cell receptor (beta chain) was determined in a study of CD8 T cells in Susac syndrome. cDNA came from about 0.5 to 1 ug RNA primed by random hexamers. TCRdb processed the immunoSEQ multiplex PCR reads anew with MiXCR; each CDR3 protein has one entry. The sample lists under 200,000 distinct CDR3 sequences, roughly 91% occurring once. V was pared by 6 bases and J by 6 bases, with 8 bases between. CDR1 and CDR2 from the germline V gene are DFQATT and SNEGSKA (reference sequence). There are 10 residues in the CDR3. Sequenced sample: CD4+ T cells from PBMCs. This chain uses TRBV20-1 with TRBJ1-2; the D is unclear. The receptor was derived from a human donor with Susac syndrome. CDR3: CSASFHGYTF. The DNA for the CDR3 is TGCAGTGCGAGTTTCCATGGCTACACCTTC.